These 6 T cell receptor beta chains were sequenced from one sample in a study of blood T cell repertoires in COVID-19. Profiled with immunoSEQ multiplex PCR; TCRdb holds only in-frame clones, not every one. The profile shows over 200,000 clones, around 80% of them singletons. Sequencing was performed on peripheral blood. The receptor set was obtained from a man aged 40-49 years who had recovered from COVID-19.

The chain uses TRBV19 and TRBJ2-1; 10 nucleotides align to TRBD2. The V segment lost 7 bases and the J segment 8 bases; nucleotides outside the gene matches: 8. The germline CDR1 and CDR2 sequences are LNHDA and SQIVND (reference sequence). The CDR3 runs to 14 residues. This chain's CDR3 is CASMALAGAHEQFF. The CDR3 nucleotides read TGTGCCAGTATGGCGCTAGCGGGGGCTCATGAGCAGTTCTTC.

This chain's CDR3 is CASTLDRSTEAFF. For the CDR3, the DNA is TGTGCCAGCACCCTAGACAGGAGCACTGAAGCTTTCTTT. The chain has TRBV7-2 and TRBJ1-1; weak D call: TRBD1 (6 bases). From germline, CDR1 is SGHTA and CDR2 FQGNSA. The CDR3 length is 13 residues. The germline V and J ends were trimmed by 7 bases and 4 bases, with 13 bases remaining between them.

The chain carries TRBV11-2 and TRBJ1-4; 9 bases fit TRBD1. The germline CDR1 and CDR2 sequences are SGHAT and FQNNGV. The CDR3 has 14 residues. The J segment lost 7 bases and the V segment lost 5 bases, leaving 5 bases of the junction unmatched. CDR3 protein: CASSRDRGSEKLFF. In DNA, the CDR3 is TGTGCCAGCAGCCGCGACAGGGGGAGTGAAAAACTGTTTTTT.

This chain links TRBV6-5 with TRBJ2-5; 8 bases align to TRBD1. With V trimmed by 7 bases and J by 8 bases, 6 bases remained unmatched. Germline CDR1 MNHEY, CDR2 SVGAGI. The length of the CDR3 is 12 residues. The CDR3 protein is CASNQGQGTQYF. For the CDR3, the DNA is TGTGCCAGCAACCAAGGACAGGGAACCCAGTACTTC.

The chain combines TRBV5-1 with TRBJ2-3; TRBD2 might be the D (5 bases). CDR1 is SGHRS and CDR2 is YFSETQ in the germline V gene. CDR3 length: 15 residues. V gave up 1 base and J gave up 1 base, with 10 bases separating them. The CDR3 DNA sequence: TGCGCCAGCAGCTTGCCCTCCGGGGGCACAGATACGCAGTATTTT. Amino acid sequence: CASSLPSGGTDTQYF.

The V gene is TRBV19, the J gene TRBJ2-5; 10 positions match TRBD2. CDR3 length: 15 residues. The V and J ends lost 5 bases and 3 bases, in that order; junction bases with no gene match: 6. Germline CDR1 reads LNHDA; CDR2 reads SQIVND (reference sequence). In DNA, the CDR3 is TGTGCCAGTAGTCCGGGAGGGACTAGCGAAGAGACCCAGTACTTC. Amino acid sequence: CASSPGGTSEETQYF.